Below, one T cell receptor (beta chain) is given with its context. Its matching antigen is unknown. A multiplex PCR was run with 60 Vbeta primers and 13 Jbeta primers. Per the authors' pipeline: Later analysis identified 65 million to 80 million unique TCR beta chains, around 10 million shared. Assay used: immunoSEQ multiplex PCR; TCRdb lists only in-frame clones, some missing. For V, J and clone size, that table is used; D and trimming come from the DNA. The sample lists roughly 130,000 clones, less than 80% occurring once. This record comes from a study of cytomegalovirus exposure and HLA in healthy donors. Study outcomes and limitations: After further analysis at a later stage, some 15,000 TCR beta sequences were associated with HLA alleles at 0.05 false discovery rate.

Germline values: CDR1 MNHEY, CDR2 SVGAGI. V lost 4 bases to trimming and J lost 0 bases, with 14 bases between them. The CDR3 has 16 amino acids. The source material was PBMCs. The sequence was collected from a woman aged 50 to 60 in good health and CMV-seropositive. This rearrangement joins TRBV6-5 to TRBJ2-3, with D possibly matching TRBD1 (5 bases). The DNA of the CDR3 is TGTGCCAGCAGTTCCCTAAGGGGTTCTAGCACAGATACGCAGTATTTT. As protein: CASSSLRGSSTDTQYF.